The 19 T cell receptor beta chains reported below all come from one sample, sequenced in a study of shared clonotypes between healthy human individuals. Selected positively for CCR7 and CD45RO-negative, naive CD8 cells excluded terminally differentiated effector memory CD45RA+ cells. Clones were sequenced by immunoSEQ multiplex PCR, and TCRdb holds only the in-frame ones, with some missing. The sample holds under 850,000 clones, 80% to 95% seen once. The source material was naive CD8+ T cells sorted from blood. These receptors all come from a young man in good health.

This chain uses TRBV2 with TRBJ2-1, with unresolved D. V was cut by 8 bases and J by 2 bases, with 10 bases left in between. The germline V gene encodes CDR1 SNHLY and CDR2 FYNNEI. The CDR3 consists of 13 residues. This CDR3 reads CASPQGTYNEQFF. The CDR3 DNA reads TGTGCCAGCCCACAAGGGACCTACAATGAGCAGTTCTTC.

The rearrangement joins TRBV11-3 to TRBJ2-1; D assignment may be TRBD1 or TRBD2 (5 bases each). Germline CDR1 is SGHNT and CDR2 is YENEEA. The CDR3 covers 17 residues. V was shortened by 5 bases and J by 2 bases, with 19 bases between the two germline ends. The CDR3 region is CASSPGPGPLTYNEQFF. Written as DNA, the CDR3 is TGTGCCAGCAGCCCGGGACCGGGGCCCCTGACCTACAATGAGCAGTTCTTC.

The chain has TRBV7-8 and TRBJ2-7; D is unresolved. Germline CDR1 SGHVS, CDR2 FQNEAQ. Between the trimmed V and J ends, which lost 3 bases and 5 bases, there was a span of 14 bases. The CDR3 has 14 residues. The DNA for the CDR3 is TGTGCCAGCAGCTTCCCTAGTTTCGAGCACGAGCAGTACTTC. It translates to CASSFPSFEHEQYF.

V usage is TRBV2 and J usage is TRBJ2-2, with D unclear. V lost 1 base, J lost 4 bases, and 7 bases lay in between. CDR3 length equals 14 residues. The V gene's germline CDR1 is SNHLY and CDR2 FYNNEI. The CDR3 loop is CASSEGQLTGELFF. For the CDR3, the DNA is TGTGCCAGCAGTGAAGGTCAGCTCACCGGGGAGCTGTTTTTT.

The chain is built from TRBV6-1 and TRBJ2-3; 10 nucleotides line up with TRBD2. Trimming cost V 5 bases and J 2 bases; bases outside gene matches: 7. CDR1 is MNHNS and CDR2 is SASEGT in the germline V gene. The CDR3 totals 16 residues. The CDR3 coding sequence is TGTGCCAGCAGTCAAGGACTAGCGGCATACACAGATACGCAGTATTTT. Its translation: CASSQGLAAYTDTQYF.

The chain is built from TRBV29-1 and TRBJ1-1; D is undetermined. Germline V gene data show CDR1 as SQVTM and CDR2 as ANQGSEA. The ends were cut back, 5 bases at V and 1 base at J, with 11 bases in the middle. The CDR3 runs to 13 residues. In DNA form, the CDR3 reads TGCAGCGTTCCAAGGGCCGCGAACACTGAAGCTTTCTTT. The encoded protein is CSVPRAANTEAFF.

The rearrangement uses TRBV9 and TRBJ2-7, with D possibly TRBD2 on 5 matching bases. The V and J ends lost 3 bases and 4 bases respectively, with 11 bases between them. This CDR3 is 13 amino acids long. The V gene's germline CDR1 is SGDLS and CDR2 YYNGEE. CDR3 region: CASSALGGYEQYF. DNA of the CDR3: TGTGCCAGCAGCGCACTAGGCGGATACGAGCAGTACTTC.

The V and J genes are TRBV7-9 and TRBJ2-7, with 7 positions matching TRBD1. The CDR3 has 15 amino acids. The V gene's germline CDR1 is SEHNR and CDR2 FQNEAQ (reference sequence). J lost 3 bases, V lost 6 bases, and 11 bases had no gene match. The CDR3 region is CASSSGTVGFYEQYF. DNA for the CDR3: TGTGCCAGCAGTTCCGGGACAGTTGGATTCTACGAGCAGTACTTC.

The chain carries TRBV4-2 and TRBJ2-1, with 7 bases lining up with TRBD2. With V trimmed by 0 bases and J by 4 bases, 6 bases remained unmatched. This CDR3 is built from 16 residues. Germline values: CDR1 LGHNA, CDR2 YNFKEQ. In DNA form, the CDR3 reads TGTGCCAGCAGCCAAGAGGCTAGCGGACTTTACAATGAGCAGTTCTTC. Translation gives CASSQEASGLYNEQFF.

The V gene is TRBV4-3, the J gene TRBJ2-2; possibly TRBD1 for D (5 bases). The CDR3 length is 17 residues. In germline, CDR1 is LGHNA, CDR2 YSLEER. Trimming removed 6 bases from V and 2 bases from J, with 19 bases in between. The CDR3 reads CASRTTRAGTNTGELFF. The CDR3 nucleotides are TGCGCCAGCAGAACAACCAGGGCAGGTACAAACACCGGGGAGCTGTTTTTT.

This sequence joins TRBV5-1 and TRBJ2-5; D might be TRBD1 or TRBD2, each matching 5 bases. The CDR3 has 15 residues. CDR1 SGHRS and CDR2 YFSETQ come from the germline V gene. V lost 1 base to trimming and J lost 2 bases, with 12 bases between them. Written as DNA, the CDR3 is TGCGCCAGCAGCTTGTCTCGTGGGGGACAAGAGACCCAGTACTTC. Amino acid sequence: CASSLSRGGQETQYF.

The rearrangement uses TRBV28 and TRBJ2-7; D unresolved. CDR3 length equals 14 residues. V was shortened by 3 bases and J by 5 bases, with 14 bases between the two germline ends. In germline, CDR1 is MDHEN, CDR2 SYDVKM. CDR3 nucleotides: TGTGCCAGCAGTTTTCGAATGTTGGGCAACGAGCAGTACTTC. Translating it yields CASSFRMLGNEQYF.

The chain is built from TRBV7-9 and TRBJ2-5, with 7 bases identical to TRBD2. The germline gives CDR1 SEHNR, CDR2 FQNEAQ (reference sequence). V shed 1 base and J 3 bases; nucleotides not matched to a gene: 5. This CDR3 has 15 residues. DNA of the CDR3: TGTGCCAGCAGCTTAGTCCGGGGGGTCGAAGAGACCCAGTACTTC. Residues: CASSLVRGVEETQYF. The whole variable domain, remainder taken from reference TRBV7-9 and TRBJ2-5, is DTGVSQNPRHKITKRGQNVTFRCDPISEHNRLYWYRQTLGQGPEFLTYFQNEAQLEKSRLLSDRFSAERPKGSFSTLEIQRTEQGDSAMYLCASSLVRGVEETQYFGPGTRLLVL.

The chain links TRBV11-2 to TRBJ2-1; 16 positions agree with TRBD2. V trimming: 6 bases; J trimming: 7 bases; junction bases outside the gene matches: 9. Germline CDR1 and CDR2: SGHAT and FQNNGV. This CDR3 contains 17 residues. CDR3 residues: CASRPGTSGRVGNEQFF. CDR3 coding DNA: TGTGCCAGCAGACCGGGGACTAGCGGGAGGGTAGGAAATGAGCAGTTCTTC.

The chain links TRBV29-1 to TRBJ2-5; D possibly corresponds to TRBD2 (6 bases). Trimming left V 0 bases short and J 5 bases short, with 16 bases between. The CDR3 has 15 residues. CDR1 and CDR2 from the germline V gene are SQVTM and ANQGSEA. CDR3 sequence reads: CSVEDPRRETETQYF. The DNA for the CDR3 is TGCAGCGTTGAAGATCCGCGGCGGGAAACTGAGACCCAGTACTTC.

The rearrangement links TRBV7-9 to TRBJ2-1, with 12 bases aligning to TRBD2. Germline trimming cut 5 bases from V and 8 bases from J; bases unmatched to any gene: 7. This CDR3 is 15 amino acids long. Germline CDR1 SEHNR, CDR2 FQNEAQ (reference sequence). The CDR3 nucleotides read TGTGCCAGCAGCGAAACCGGGACTAGCGGGTATGAGCAGTTCTTC. It specifies CASSETGTSGYEQFF.

This clone was found once. The chain couples TRBV19 to TRBJ2-1; D possibly matches TRBD1 or TRBD2 (6 bases each). The CDR3 spans 15 residues. In germline, CDR1 is LNHDA, CDR2 SQIVND (reference sequence). Trimming removed 2 bases from V and 10 bases from J, with 18 bases in between. The CDR3 sequence is CASSINYRDFNEQFF. The CDR3 DNA reads as TGTGCCAGTAGTATAAACTACAGGGACTTCAACGAGCAGTTCTTC.

The genes are TRBV7-8 and TRBJ2-3; tentative D call: TRBD2 (6 bases). In germline, CDR1 is SGHVS, CDR2 FQNEAQ. This CDR3 contains 19 residues. The V and J ends lost 5 bases and 0 bases respectively, with 24 bases between them. CDR3 loop: CASSPLGRGFRVSTDTQYF. Written as DNA, the CDR3 is TGTGCCAGCAGCCCCCTCGGGCGGGGTTTTCGGGTCAGCACAGATACGCAGTATTTT.

The chain combines TRBV15 with TRBJ1-1; D might be TRBD1 (5 bases). The CDR3 loop spans 15 amino acids. CDR1 and CDR2 from the germline V gene are LNHNV and YYDKDF (reference sequence). Trimming pared 1 base from V and 8 bases from J, leaving 17 bases between. CDR3 sequence reads: CATSRGSSGTVEAFF. DNA of the CDR3: TGTGCCACCAGCAGAGGGTCCTCGGGGACGGTGGAAGCTTTCTTT.